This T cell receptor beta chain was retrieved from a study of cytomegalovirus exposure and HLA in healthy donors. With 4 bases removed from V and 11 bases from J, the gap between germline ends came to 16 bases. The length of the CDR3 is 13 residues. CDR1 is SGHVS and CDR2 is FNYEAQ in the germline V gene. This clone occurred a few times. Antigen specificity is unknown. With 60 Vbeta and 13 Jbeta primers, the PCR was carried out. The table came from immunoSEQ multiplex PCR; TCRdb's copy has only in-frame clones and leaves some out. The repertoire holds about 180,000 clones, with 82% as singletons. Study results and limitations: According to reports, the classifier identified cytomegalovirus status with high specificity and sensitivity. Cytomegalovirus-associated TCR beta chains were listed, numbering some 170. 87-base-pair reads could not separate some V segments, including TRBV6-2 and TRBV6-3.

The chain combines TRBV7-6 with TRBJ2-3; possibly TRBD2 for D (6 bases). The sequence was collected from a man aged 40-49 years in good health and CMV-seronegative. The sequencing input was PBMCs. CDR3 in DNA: TGTGCCAGCAGCTATAGGGAGGACCCTAGGCAGTATTTT. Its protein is CASSYREDPRQYF.